This T cell receptor beta chain was obtained from a study (dated by TCRdb to 2016 to 2018). This clonotype came up a few times. Its specific antigen is unknown. Base qualities were left out, and no much larger clone turns up one base away. Library preparation employed RT-PCR. Sequencing took place on an Illumina MiSeq. The raw public data were reprocessed by TCRdb itself: fastp quality trimming at Q25, MiXCR clonotype calling, in-frame beta chains only. Rows merge per CDR3 protein into single entries with the most common DNA and genes. The table for this sample lists about 700,000 distinct CDR3 sequences; approximately 15% of them were counted only once. The top ten clones comprise 3.6% of the sample. This sequence originates from a female donor in good health, serving as a healthy control. Material: memory CD4+ T cells from blood.

The DNA is as follows: TGTGCCATCGGGACAGGCTTCTCAACAGATACGCAGTATTTT. Its translation reads: CAIGTGFSTDTQYF. Rearrangement joined TRBV15 to TRBJ2-3, with 8 central nucleotides matching TRBD1. Spanning cysteine to phenylalanine, the CDR3 consists of 14 amino acids. This entry keeps only the CDR3 DNA: 42 bases, framed from base 1. The germline V and J ends show losses of 10 bases and 3 bases respectively, and no gene match explains 9 bases of the junction. According to the germline V gene (reference sequence), CDR1 reads LNHNV and CDR2 reads YYDKDF. The full variable domain, completed from the reference TRBV15 and TRBJ2-3 proteins outside the CDR3, reads DAMVIQNPRYQVTQFGKPVTLSCSQTLNHNVMYWYQQKSSQAPKLLFHYYDKDFNNEADTPDNFQSRRPNTSFCFLDIRSPGLGDTAMYLCAIGTGFSTDTQYFGPGTRLTVL.